This T cell receptor (beta chain) was sequenced during a study of PD-1 blockade in classical Hodgkin lymphoma. With 6 bases clipped from V and 0 bases from J, the junction kept 2 bases outside the gene matches. This CDR3 is 15 amino acids long. CDR1 is LNHDA, CDR2 SQIVND, per germline (reference sequence). All trial patients relapsed after autologous stem cell transplantation. Of note for this clone: Its antigen is undetermined.

Clones were sequenced by immunoSEQ multiplex PCR, and TCRdb holds only the in-frame ones, with some missing. The sample carries 25,000 to 35,000 clones, roughly three quarters recorded once. Points from the study as a whole: CD8+ TCR diversity did not rise significantly by C4D1, unlike CD4+. Patients who responded completely had about the same baseline diversity as newly diagnosed patients. Nivolumab initiation under 1 year post-ASCT meant exclusion. Newly diagnosed patients reportedly had lower baseline TCR diversity than healthy donors.

The specimen was peripheral blood mononuclear cells (PBMCs), collected before the second cycle of nivolumab. This sequence originates from a human donor with classical Hodgkin lymphoma. The chain is built from TRBV19 and TRBJ2-1, with 10 bases that match TRBD2. The CDR3 DNA is TGTGCCAGTAGCCCTAGCGGGGGCTCCTACAATGAGCAGTTCTTC. Its protein product is CASSPSGGSYNEQFF. The entire variable domain, with the rest obtained from reference TRBV19 and TRBJ2-1, is as follows: DGGITQSPKYLFRKEGQNVTLSCEQNLNHDAMYWYRQDPGQGLRLIYYSQIVNDFQKGDIAEGYSVSREKKESFPLTVTSAQKNPTAFYLCASSPSGGSYNEQFFGPGTRLTVL.